Below, 24 T cell receptor beta chains from the same sample are listed, as sequenced in a study of blood T cell repertoires in COVID-19. Assay used: immunoSEQ multiplex PCR; TCRdb lists only in-frame clones, some missing. The sample carries roughly 100,000 clones, 84% recorded once. The sequenced material came from peripheral blood. These receptors were obtained from a human donor in a cohort sampled during active COVID-19.

The chain has TRBV2 and TRBJ1-4; D is unclear. Germline CDR1 reads SNHLY; CDR2 reads FYNNEI. Deletions cut 7 bases from V and 3 bases from J, with 12 bases between. The CDR3 has 14 residues. CDR3 nucleotide sequence: TGTGCCAGCACTCGAGATGGAGCTAATGAAAAACTGTTTTTT. It codes for CASTRDGANEKLFF.

This chain links TRBV5-1 with TRBJ2-5; 8 positions match TRBD2. CDR1 is SGHRS, CDR2 YFSETQ, per germline. This CDR3 contains 14 residues. After removal of 4 bases from V and 7 bases from J, the junction contained 9 bases not matched to a gene. The CDR3 DNA is TGCGCCAGCAGCGTGGGGGGCCGGGGGGGGACCCAGTACTTC. Translation: CASSVGGRGGTQYF.

This chain uses TRBV10-2 with TRBJ1-3; D is unresolved. Trimming stripped 2 bases from V and 2 bases from J, with 10 bases between. CDR1 and CDR2 (germline): WSHSY, SAAADI. This CDR3 is built from 15 residues. CDR3 region: CASSEEGLTGNTIYF. The CDR3 DNA reads TGCGCCAGCAGTGAGGAGGGTTTAACTGGAAACACCATATATTTT.

V and J are TRBV27 and TRBJ1-2; the D is unclear. Trimming removed 8 bases from V and 2 bases from J, with 18 bases in between. This CDR3 spans 15 amino acids. The germline gives CDR1 MNHEY, CDR2 SMNVEV (reference sequence). Here the CDR3 DNA reads TGTGCCAGCGCAACGATGGGAGTGGGGAACTATGGCTACACCTTC. Translated, it gives CASATMGVGNYGYTF.

This clone was recorded only once. This CDR3 reads CAIRGDSYEQYF. Written as DNA, the CDR3 is TGTGCCATCAGAGGGGACTCCTACGAGCAGTACTTC. V gene TRBV10-3 combines with J gene TRBJ2-7; D possibly corresponds to TRBD1 (5 bases). Trimming took off 6 bases at V and 0 bases at J, with 6 bases between the two ends. The germline CDR1 and CDR2 sequences are ENHRY and SYGVKD. CDR3 size: 12 residues.

This chain joins TRBV7-2 and TRBJ1-2; no definite D call. Germline lookup yields CDR1 SGHTA and CDR2 FQGNSA. Trimming removed 5 bases from V and 4 bases from J, with 14 bases in between. The CDR3 length is 14 residues. The DNA of the CDR3 is TGTGCCAGCAGCCTAATGGCTGACTCCTATGGCTACACCTTC. This sequence encodes CASSLMADSYGYTF.

This chain uses TRBV11-3 with TRBJ1-3; tentative D call: TRBD1 (6 bases). Per the germline V gene, CDR1 is SGHNT and CDR2 is YENEEA. The germline V and J ends were trimmed by 5 bases and 4 bases, with 24 bases remaining between them. The CDR3 contains 18 residues. In DNA, the CDR3 is TGTGCCAGCAGCCATTTTTGGACAGACCTTCAAAGGGGAAACACCATATATTTT. Its translation is CASSHFWTDLQRGNTIYF. The entire variable domain, with the rest obtained from reference TRBV11-3 and TRBJ1-3, is as follows: EAGVVQSPRYKIIEKKQPVAFWCNPISGHNTLYWYLQNLGQGPELLIRYENEEAVDDSQLPKDRFSAERLKGVDSTLKIQPAELGDSAVYLCASSHFWTDLQRGNTIYFGEGSWLTVV.

The rearrangement links TRBV6-5 to TRBJ1-2; D is unresolved. The CDR3 contains 14 residues. Germline V CDR1 and CDR2: MNHEY, SVGAGI. The V end was cut by 2 bases, the J end by 4 bases, with 11 bases between. This CDR3 is CASSYGRAGYGYTF. CDR3 sequence (DNA): TGTGCCAGCAGTTACGGAAGGGCGGGCTATGGCTACACCTTC.

V gene TRBV10-1 combines with J gene TRBJ2-1; unclear D gene. V gave up 0 bases and J gave up 9 bases, with 6 bases separating them. Germline lookup yields CDR1 WNHNN and CDR2 SYGVQD (reference sequence). The CDR3 runs to 12 residues. CDR3 protein: CASSESSSEQFF. DNA for the CDR3: TGCGCCAGCAGTGAGTCTAGCTCTGAGCAGTTCTTC.

This sequence joins TRBV6-1 and TRBJ1-6, with 7 bases matching TRBD1. This CDR3 has 15 amino acids. CDR1 MNHNS and CDR2 SASEGT come from the germline V gene. The ends lost 5 bases at V and 7 bases at J; junction bases unmatched: 8. The CDR3 bases are TGTGCCAGCAGTTCACGCGGGACAGCCAATTCACCCCTCCACTTT. Translation: CASSSRGTANSPLHF.

This rearrangement joins TRBV9 to TRBJ1-1; a weak D match, TRBD1 (6 bases). This CDR3 comprises 17 residues. CDR1 and CDR2 from the germline V gene are SGDLS and YYNGEE. Trimming cost V 3 bases and J 3 bases, with 21 bases left between them. CDR3 sequence (DNA): TGTGCCAGCAGCGCAACTTCAGGGGTGGACATGGACACTGAAGCTTTCTTT. Translation: CASSATSGVDMDTEAFF. Complete variable domain (other parts from reference TRBV9 and TRBJ1-1): DSGVTQTPKHLITATGQRVTLRCSPRSGDLSVYWYQQSLDQGLQFLIQYYNGEERAKGNILERFSAQQFPDLHSELNLSSLELGDSALYFCASSATSGVDMDTEAFFGQGTRLTVV.

The CDR3 region is CASSSYPDTQYF. In nucleotides, the CDR3 is TGTGCCAGCAGTTCCTACCCAGATACGCAGTATTTT. This chain links TRBV12-3 or TRBV12-4 with TRBJ2-3; D unresolved. This CDR3 is built from 12 residues. V was trimmed by 4 bases and J by 4 bases, leaving 6 bases between them.

Only a few counts were recorded for this clone. The chain links TRBV29-1 to TRBJ2-5; 7 bases line up with TRBD2. The germline V gene has CDR1 SQVTM and CDR2 ANQGSEA. V dropped 6 bases and J dropped 5; count of bases not matched to a gene: 6. The CDR3 spans 12 residues. The CDR3 DNA is TGCAGCGTGGGGGAGGGGAGGGAGACCCAGTACTTC. Translated, it gives CSVGEGRETQYF. Full variable domain (rest looked up from reference TRBV29-1 and TRBJ2-5): SAVISQKPSRDICQRGTSLTIQCQVDSQVTMMFWYRQQPGQSLTLIATANQGSEATYESGFVIDKFPISRPNLTFSTLTVSNMSPEDSSIYLCSVGEGRETQYFGPGTRLLVL.

This clone was seen more than once but under ten times. The chain uses TRBV6-5 and TRBJ2-1; possibly TRBD2 for D (6 bases). CDR3 length: 16 amino acids. Germline V gene data show CDR1 as MNHEY and CDR2 as SVGAGI. V was clipped by 0 bases and J by 5 bases, with 14 bases between them. CDR3 sequence: CASSYSVIAANNEQFF. The CDR3 region has the DNA TGTGCCAGCAGTTACTCGGTAATAGCGGCTAACAATGAGCAGTTCTTC.

The chain is built from TRBV20-1 and TRBJ2-3, with TRBD2 matching over 9 bases. The CDR3 runs to 16 residues. Trimming cost V 3 bases and J 2 bases; bases outside gene matches: 9. From germline, CDR1 is DFQATT and CDR2 SNEGSKA (reference sequence). The CDR3 is CSASRTPSGATDTQYF. The CDR3 coding sequence is TGCAGTGCTAGTCGCACACCTAGCGGGGCCACAGATACGCAGTATTTT.

The chain is built from TRBV2 and TRBJ1-5; D remains unclear. The germline CDR1 and CDR2 sequences are SNHLY and FYNNEI. The V and J ends lost 5 bases and 2 bases respectively, with 13 bases between them. This CDR3 has 15 residues. This CDR3 reads CASSLPGVGNQPQHF. CDR3 nucleotide sequence: TGTGCCAGCAGTCTCCCCGGGGTTGGCAATCAGCCCCAGCATTTT.

The chain uses TRBV7-2 and TRBJ2-3; 13 positions agree with TRBD2. V was pared by 5 bases and J by 2 bases, with 7 bases of the junction left unmatched. The CDR3 sequence is 17 residues long. Germline V CDR1 and CDR2: SGHTA, FQGNSA. The CDR3 DNA reads as TGTGCCAGCAGCCAACGGACTAGCGGGGGCCCCACAGATACGCAGTATTTT. Encoded protein: CASSQRTSGGPTDTQYF.

The rearrangement links TRBV3-1 (or the pseudogene TRBV3-2) to TRBJ2-5; 10 nucleotides match TRBD2. V dropped 4 bases and J dropped 5; count of bases not matched to a gene: 4. Germline lookup yields CDR1 LGHDT and CDR2 YNNKEL (reference sequence). This CDR3 is built from 14 residues. CDR3 nucleotide sequence: TGTGCCAGCAGCCTGAGGACTAGCGGTGAGACCCAGTACTTC. This codes for CASSLRTSGETQYF.

The chain recombines TRBV5-4 with TRBJ1-2; 7 bases map to TRBD1. CDR1 and CDR2 (germline): SGHNT, YYREEE (reference sequence). Trimming at V came to 4 bases and at J to 4 bases, leaving 4 bases not matched to a gene. The CDR3 consists of 13 residues. The CDR3: CASSLDRVYGYTF. The CDR3 nucleotides read TGTGCCAGCAGCCTCGACAGGGTCTATGGCTACACCTTC.

CDR3 bases: TGTGCCAGCAGCCCAGTCGCTCGTACTAGCGGGGGAGAGACCCAGTACTTC. Translation gives CASSPVARTSGGETQYF. The chain couples TRBV4-2 to TRBJ2-5; 11 positions agree with TRBD2. The CDR3 extends over 17 amino acids. CDR1 and CDR2 from the germline V gene are LGHNA and YNFKEQ. V was clipped by 4 bases and J by 4 bases; unmatched bases: 11.

The chain carries TRBV6-2 or TRBV6-3 and TRBJ2-7; 7 bases fit TRBD1. Germline V lookup: CDR1 MNHEY, CDR2 SVGEGT. The CDR3 has 14 amino acids. Trimming took 5 bases from V and 1 from J; bases not matched to a gene: 5. The DNA for the CDR3 is TGTGCCAGCAGTACACCCAGGGGGTCCTACGAGCAGTACTTC. Translating gives CASSTPRGSYEQYF.

The chain links TRBV15 to TRBJ2-5; D may be TRBD2 (5 bases). This CDR3 has 14 amino acids. The V end was cut by 1 base, the J end by 5 bases, with 11 bases between. CDR1 is LNHNV, CDR2 YYDKDF, per germline (reference sequence). The CDR3 DNA is TGTGCCACCAGCAGAGGAGGGCCCAGGGAGACCCAGTACTTC. Translating it yields CATSRGGPRETQYF. Using reference TRBV15 and TRBJ2-5 for the parts outside the CDR3, the full variable domain is DAMVIQNPRYQVTQFGKPVTLSCSQTLNHNVMYWYQQKSSQAPKLLFHYYDKDFNNEADTPDNFQSRRPNTSFCFLDIRSPGLGDTAMYLCATSRGGPRETQYFGPGTRLLVL.

This chain connects TRBV9 to TRBJ1-4, with D possibly matching TRBD1 (5 bases). Trimming left V 0 bases short and J 3 bases short, with 12 bases between. The CDR3 has 16 amino acids. In germline, CDR1 is SGDLS, CDR2 YYNGEE. This CDR3 reads CASSVDPRAPNEKLFF. The CDR3 coding sequence is TGTGCCAGCAGCGTAGATCCCAGGGCCCCTAATGAAAAACTGTTTTTT.

The chain carries TRBV18 and TRBJ1-2, with D unresolved. Germline CDR1 KGHSH, CDR2 LQKENI. This CDR3 comprises 14 residues. Trimming removed 0 bases at V and 1 base at J, with 6 bases between. The CDR3 DNA follows: TGTGCCAGCTCACCACCGGCTTATAACTATGGCTACACCTTC. It codes for CASSPPAYNYGYTF.